This is a list of T cell receptor beta chains from one sample in a study of shared clonotypes between healthy human individuals. The table came from immunoSEQ multiplex PCR; TCRdb's copy has only in-frame clones and leaves some out. The sample yields roughly 1 million clones, about 80% seen once. Sequenced input: memory CD4+ T cells sorted from blood. The origin of the receptors is a man younger than 35 in good health. The CDR3 runs from the conserved cysteine through the conserved F or W. The D gene is left open where the match is weak. Expanded clones are given a class, and other clones once, few, many or no size at all.

clone_size | j_call | cdr3_length | d_call | v_call | cdr3_nt | cdr3_aa
- | TRBJ2-1 | 16 | - | TRBV14 | TGTGCCAGCAGCCAAGATGCGGGGACCTCCTACAATGAGCAGTTCTTC | CASSQDAGTSYNEQFF
- | TRBJ1-1 | 13 | - | TRBV5-1 | TGCGCCAGCAGCTTGTTACAGTACACTGAAGCTTTCTTT | CASSLLQYTEAFF
- | TRBJ2-7 | 15 | TRBD2 | TRBV10-1 | TGCGCCAGCAGTGAGCATGGGCGGGAGCCCTACGAGCAGTACTTC | CASSEHGREPYEQYF
- | TRBJ1-4 | 14 | - | TRBV7-8 | TGTGCCAGCAGCCCCGCCCCTCAACAGGCGGGACTGTTTTTT | CASSPAPQQAGLFF
- | TRBJ1-4 | 14 | - | TRBV5-4 | TGTGCCAGCAGCGAGACAGGACCCCGTGAAAAACTGTTTTTT | CASSETGPREKLFF
- | TRBJ2-7 | 15 | - | TRBV5-5 | TGTGCCAGCAGCTTGGGTTGGACATCAAACCGGGGGCAGTACTTC | CASSLGWTSNRGQYF
- | TRBJ1-5 | 16 | TRBD1 | TRBV5-5 | TGTGCCAGCAGCTTGTCCGGGACAGGGGGCTGGCAGCCCCAGCATTTT | CASSLSGTGGWQPQHF
- | TRBJ1-1 | 15 | - | TRBV11-2 | TGTGCCAGCAGCTTAGCACTTCAGGTGAACACTGAAGCTTTCTTT | CASSLALQVNTEAFF
- | TRBJ1-5 | 13 | - | TRBV15 | TGTGCCACCAGCAGAGACAGGGATCAGCCCCAGCATTTT | CATSRDRDQPQHF
- | TRBJ2-1 | 12 | - | TRBV10-3 | TGTGCCATCCAGGGGGGCTTGGGTGAGCAGTTCTTC | CAIQGGLGEQFF
- | TRBJ1-3 | 17 | - | TRBV30 | TGTGCCTGGAGTGCCCGGGCCGGACTCAACTCTGGAAACACCATATATTTT | CAWSARAGLNSGNTIYF
- | TRBJ2-2 | 15 | TRBD2 | TRBV6-5 | TGTGCCAGCAGTCGGAAGCGGGGGAACACCGGGGAGCTGTTTTTT | CASSRKRGNTGELFF
- | TRBJ2-7 | 13 | - | TRBV28 | TGTGCCAGCAGTACCAAACCTCCCCTCTTGCAGTACTTC | CASSTKPPLLQYF
few | TRBJ1-1 | 16 | - | TRBV5-6 | TGTGCCAGCAGCTTGGATGCAGGGGCTTCTAACACTGAAGCTTTCTTT | CASSLDAGASNTEAFF
- | TRBJ2-5 | 15 | - | TRBV5-1 | TGCGCCAGCAGCTTGAGCGGAGGGCCGGAAGCGACCCAGTACTTC | CASSLSGGPEATQYF
- | TRBJ2-7 | 17 | - | TRBV28 | TGTGCCAGCAGTTCCCCTCGTAGGGCAGGGAGCTCCTACGAGCAGTACTTC | CASSSPRRAGSSYEQYF
- | TRBJ2-1 | 16 | - | TRBV13 | TGTGCCAGCAGCTTAGGCCGGGCTACCGTAGGCGATGAGCAGTTCTTC | CASSLGRATVGDEQFF
- | TRBJ2-7 | 15 | - | TRBV6-1 | TGTGCCAGCAGTGAAATGGCAGTGGGACCCTACGAGCAGTACTTC | CASSEMAVGPYEQYF
- | TRBJ2-2 | 16 | TRBD1 | TRBV18 | TGTGCCAGCTCACCCCGGACAGGGGGGGTCACCGGGGAGCTGTTTTTT | CASSPRTGGVTGELFF
few | TRBJ1-5 | 14 | TRBD1 | TRBV6-5 | TGTGCCAGCAGCCCTACCGGACAGGGCCAGCCCCAGCATTTT | CASSPTGQGQPQHF
many | TRBJ1-1 | 14 | - | TRBV5-1 | TGCGCCAGCAGCTTGGAGGACAGGAACACTGAAGCTTTCTTT | CASSLEDRNTEAFF
few | TRBJ1-6 | 16 | - | TRBV5-6 | TGTGCCAGCAGCTTGACAGGGAGCTCCTATAATTCACCCCTCCACTTT | CASSLTGSSYNSPLHF
few | TRBJ1-6 | 14 | - | TRBV28 | TGTGCCAGCAGGGGAACAGGGTTTCTTTCACCCCTCCACTTT | CASRGTGFLSPLHF
- | TRBJ1-1 | 14 | - | TRBV5-1 | TGCGCCAGCAGCTTGGAACTTTTCAACACTGAAGCTTTCTTT | CASSLELFNTEAFF
- | TRBJ2-4 | 19 | TRBD2 | TRBV27 | TGTGCCAGCAGCCCCCATCTAATAGCGGGGGGGCCTCGGACAAACATTCAGTACTTC | CASSPHLIAGGPRTNIQYF
- | TRBJ2-1 | 14 | - | TRBV18 | TGTGCCAGCTCACCACCCCAGGGTTACAATGAGCAGTTCTTC | CASSPPQGYNEQFF
- | TRBJ2-5 | 16 | TRBD2 | TRBV11-1 | TGTGCCAGCAGCTTGAATCCAGCGGGGGTTCAAGAGACCCAGTACTTC | CASSLNPAGVQETQYF